A single sample is the source of the 32 T cell receptor beta chains below, sequenced in a study of regulatory T cells in long-lasting Graves disease. Sample time point: newly diagnosed GD, antithyroid drugs for less than 3 months. The TCR library was made from RNA extracted from PBMCs. Researchers made TCR beta libraries by using iRepertoire HTBI primers and running Arm-PCR on CDR3 regions. TCRdb itself ran the multiplex PCR reads through MiXCR, one entry per CDR3 protein. This repertoire shows about 400,000 distinct CDR3 sequences, 16% found once; its top ten account for just over 20%. The same data also went into a second study, on T cells in Graves' hyperthyroidism and ophthalmopathy.

The sample in question was peripheral blood mononuclear cells (PBMCs), obtained at new diagnosis, from a patient treated with antithyroid drugs. The receptors originated from a woman between 18 and 29 years old with Graves disease.

The sample holds a few counts of this clonotype. Germline is not matched at one junction end, which may reflect a read error. This chain links TRBV7-2 with TRBJ2-4; D possibly uses TRBD1 or TRBD2 (5 bases each). Germline V gives CDR1 SGHTA, CDR2 FQGNSA. CDR3 length: 12 residues. The CDR3 protein is CASSLAQGERYF. The CDR3 DNA reads TGTGCCAGCAGCCTAGCTCAGGGTGAGCGGTACTTC.

This clonotype has just one count. Since a much larger clone is just one base distant, this may be a read error. The gene calls are TRBV11-2 and TRBJ2-2; D ambiguous. This CDR3 comprises 14 residues. Looked up from germline, CDR1 is SGHAT and CDR2 is FQNNGV. The CDR3: CASGLGPGSGELFF. Written as DNA, the CDR3 is TGTGCCAGCGGCTTAGGCCCCGGTTCCGGGGAGCTGTTTTTT.

This rearrangement joins TRBV6-1 to TRBJ1-2; D remains ambiguous. V lost 5 bases and J 7 bases, leaving 20 bases between the germline ends. The CDR3 extends over 15 amino acids. CDR1 and CDR2 (germline): MNHNS, SASEGT. The CDR3 is CASSYDGSFVGGYTF. CDR3 nucleotides: TGTGCCAGCAGTTACGATGGGTCATTTGTCGGTGGCTACACCTTC.

The V call is TRBV10-3, the J call TRBJ1-1, with 9 bases that match TRBD1. This CDR3 is built from 15 residues. Trimming removed 6 bases from V and 5 bases from J; junction bases left unmatched: 10. The germline gives CDR1 ENHRY, CDR2 SYGVKD. The CDR3 spells CAISTPGQGLTEAFF. CDR3 sequence (DNA): TGTGCCATCAGCACTCCGGGACAGGGATTAACTGAAGCTTTCTTT.

The chain is built from TRBV29-1 and TRBJ2-6; weak D call: TRBD1 (6 bases). Trimming removed 4 bases at V and 1 base at J, with 14 bases between. The CDR3 sequence is 16 residues long. Germline V gene sequence: CDR1 SQVTM, CDR2 ANQGSEA. The CDR3 protein is CSVARGTLSGANVLTF. The DNA of the CDR3 is TGCAGCGTTGCCAGGGGCACTCTATCTGGGGCCAACGTCCTGACTTTC.

This clonotype was observed at least ten times. This sequence joins TRBV3-1 and TRBJ2-1, with D possibly being TRBD2 (6 bases). The germline gives CDR1 LGHDT, CDR2 YNNKEL (reference sequence). This CDR3 region has 13 residues. The V end lost 0 bases, the J end lost 13 bases, and 13 bases lay between the germline ends. DNA for the CDR3: TGTGCCAGCAGCCAAGAACGGGGGACGACCCAGTTCTTC. This translates into CASSQERGTTQFF.

This clonotype appeared a few times. The chain employs TRBV6-1 and TRBJ1-2, with 8 bases lining up with TRBD1. V gave up 5 bases and J gave up 4 bases; unmatched junction bases: 9. There are 15 residues in the CDR3. Looked up from germline, CDR1 is MNHNS and CDR2 is SASEGT. DNA of the CDR3: TGTGCCAGCAGTCCAACAGGGGGAACCCTCTATGGCTACACCTTC. As protein: CASSPTGGTLYGYTF.

This clonotype occurred many times. This chain links TRBV7-9 with TRBJ2-5, with TRBD2 matching 8 bases. CDR3 length: 13 amino acids. Per the germline V gene, CDR1 is SEHNR and CDR2 is FQNEAQ (reference sequence). Trimming at V came to 8 bases and at J to 4 bases, leaving 6 bases not matched to a gene. CDR3 DNA sequence: TGTGCCAGCCACGGGGGGGCAGGAGAGACCCAGTACTTC. It codes for CASHGGAGETQYF.

This clonotype came up a few times. V is TRBV6-1 and J is TRBJ2-3, with 13 nucleotides matching TRBD2. The CDR3 totals 13 residues. Germline V gene lookup returns CDR1 MNHNS and CDR2 SASEGT. V was pared by 11 bases and J by 4 bases, with 3 bases of the junction left unmatched. The CDR3 loop is CAGTSGIADTQYF. Written as DNA, the CDR3 is TGTGCCGGGACTAGCGGGATCGCAGATACGCAGTATTTT.

This clonotype was found a few times. The rearrangement links TRBV20-1 to TRBJ2-1, with 8 positions matching TRBD2. V lost 6 bases, J lost 9 bases, and 10 bases stayed unmatched. The CDR3 has 13 amino acids. The germline V gene has CDR1 DFQATT and CDR2 SNEGSKA (reference sequence). The CDR3 DNA is TGCAGTGCCGCCGTGAGGGCGGGGGGTGAGCAGTTCTTC. Translation gives CSAAVRAGGEQFF.

With regard to this clonotype: An end of the junction differs from the germline gene, which may be a read error. The rearrangement joins TRBV2 to TRBJ2-5, with a possible D match to TRBD2 (5 bases). This CDR3 spans 13 amino acids. Germline loops: CDR1 SNHLY, CDR2 FYNNEI. CDR3 DNA sequence: TGTGCCAGCGTGACGGAGGTTACAAGGTACCGAAACTTC. Amino acids: CASVTEVTRYRNF.

This clonotype was detected many times. This sequence joins TRBV2 and TRBJ2-3; 9 positions match TRBD2. The CDR3 contains 16 residues. CDR1 and CDR2 (germline): SNHLY, FYNNEI. V lost 7 bases, J lost 4 bases, and 12 bases stayed unmatched. CDR3 protein: CASTPLLTSGSDTQYF. The CDR3 nucleotides are TGTGCCAGCACCCCCTTGTTGACTAGCGGTTCAGATACGCAGTATTTT.

This clonotype was seen at least ten times. CDR3 protein: CASSQATEQFF. Written as DNA, the CDR3 is TGTGCCAGCAGCCAAGCCACAGAGCAGTTCTTC. The chain combines TRBV3-1 with TRBJ2-1; D is unresolved. V lost 1 base and J 10 bases, leaving 5 bases between the germline ends. Germline CDR1 and CDR2: LGHDT and YNNKEL (reference sequence). This CDR3 region has 11 residues.

V usage is TRBV28 and J usage is TRBJ2-2; 9 bases are a match to TRBD1. The CDR3 runs 22 residues. CDR1 is MDHEN, CDR2 SYDVKM, per germline. V trimming: 1 base; J trimming: 2 bases; junction bases outside the gene matches: 20. Here the CDR3 reads CASSLFTGGYLGQSSNTGELFF. CDR3 nucleotide sequence: TGTGCCAGCAGTTTATTTACAGGGGGCTATTTGGGACAATCTTCAAACACCGGGGAGCTGTTTTTT.

As regards this clonotype: A far more abundant clone sits one base away, making this likely a read error. This rearrangement joins TRBV28 to TRBJ2-3; TRBD1 matches 11 bases. The better agreement between TRBJ2-1 and the DNA end casts doubt on the J call. The CDR3 totals 14 residues. Germline CDR1 reads MDHEN; CDR2 reads SYDVKM. CDR3 region: CASSRTGGAGEQFF. The CDR3 DNA sequence: TGTGCCAGCAGTCGGACAGGGGGCGCGGGGGAGCAGTTCTTC.

This clonotype has a count of ten or more. The J gene is TRBJ1-1, the V gene TRBV5-1, with 12 bases aligning to TRBD1. CDR1 and CDR2 (germline): SGHRS, YFSETQ. V lost 4 bases, J lost 5 bases, and 9 bases stayed unmatched. The CDR3 is 16 residues long. This CDR3 reads CASSTGQGAVWTEAFF. Written as DNA, the CDR3 is TGCGCCAGCAGCACGGGACAGGGGGCTGTTTGGACTGAAGCTTTCTTT.

The chain uses TRBV25-1 and TRBJ2-1, with a possible D match to TRBD1 (5 bases). V was cut by 11 bases and J by 4 bases, with 18 bases left in between. The CDR3 runs to 14 residues. CDR1 is MGHDK and CDR2 is SYGVNS in the germline V gene. This CDR3 reads CAGISRAGYNEQFF. The CDR3 nucleotides read TGTGCCGGCATCTCCCGGGCAGGGTACAATGAGCAGTTCTTC.

This clonotype was seen a handful of times. The chain couples TRBV24-1 to TRBJ1-2; TRBD1 agrees at 7 bases. Losses at the gene ends were 6 bases for V and 7 bases for J; bases not matched to a gene: 10. The CDR3 is made up of 14 amino acids. Looked up from germline, CDR1 is KGHDR and CDR2 is SFDVKD. The CDR3 bases are TGTGCCACCAGTCGGGCGGGGGACAGCTCTGGCTACACCTTC. Its protein product is CATSRAGDSSGYTF.

This clonotype came up many times. The chain recombines TRBV20-1 with TRBJ2-5; 9 nucleotides align to TRBD1. Unmatched junction bases numbered 8, after V lost 8 bases and J lost 1 base. The V gene's germline CDR1 is DFQATT and CDR2 SNEGSKA (reference sequence). The CDR3 is made up of 14 amino acids. The CDR3 DNA follows: TGCAGTCCACCGGGACAGGGCTTCCAAGAGACCCAGTACTTC. It yields the protein CSPPGQGFQETQYF.

The sample holds a few counts of this clonotype. The chain combines TRBV19 with TRBJ2-1, with 11 bases matching TRBD1. Germline CDR1 and CDR2: LNHDA and SQIVND (reference sequence). J lost 3 bases, V lost 10 bases, and 2 bases had no gene match. The CDR3 length is 13 residues. CDR3 nucleotides: TGTGCCATCGGGACAGGGGGCTACAATGAGCAGTTCTTC. Translation gives CAIGTGGYNEQFF.

The chain couples TRBV6-1 to TRBJ2-7; TRBD2 aligns across 10 bases. Germline CDR1 and CDR2: MNHNS and SASEGT. The CDR3 loop spans 14 amino acids. Germline trimming cut 10 bases from V and 2 bases from J; bases unmatched to any gene: 8. In DNA form, the CDR3 reads TGTGCCACCCGACCGGGACTAGCGCCCTACGAGCAGTACTTC. Its protein product is CATRPGLAPYEQYF.

V usage is TRBV4-3 and J usage is TRBJ1-2; the match to TRBD1 covers 7 bases. In germline, CDR1 is LGHNA, CDR2 YSLEER. Trimming cost V 3 bases and J 2 bases; bases outside gene matches: 6. This CDR3 comprises 15 residues. The CDR3 spells CASSQGQGVNYGYTF. The CDR3 DNA reads as TGCGCCAGCAGCCAGGGGCAGGGGGTAAACTATGGCTACACCTTC.

The sample holds a few counts of this clonotype. The gene calls are TRBV11-2 and TRBJ1-3, with D possibly being TRBD1 (5 bases). Trimming took off 4 bases at V and 1 base at J, with 8 bases between the two ends. The CDR3 consists of 14 residues. From germline, CDR1 is SGHAT and CDR2 FQNNGV. CDR3 nucleotides: TGTGCCAGCAGCTCGGGGACTTCTGGAAACACCATATATTTT. Its protein product is CASSSGTSGNTIYF.

The gene calls are TRBV4-2 and TRBJ2-2, with 7 positions matching TRBD2. After removal of 1 base from V and 3 bases from J, the junction contained 2 bases not matched to a gene. The germline V gene encodes CDR1 LGHNA and CDR2 YNFKEQ. This CDR3 is 15 amino acids long. The CDR3 DNA sequence: TGTGCCAGCAGCCAAGCGCTAGCGGACACCGGGGAGCTGTTTTTT. It encodes CASSQALADTGELFF.

In its sample, this clonotype was seen many times. The chain links TRBV3-1 to TRBJ2-1, with 7 bases lining up with TRBD2. The CDR3 is 16 residues long. The V segment lost 4 bases and the J segment 3 bases; nucleotides outside the gene matches: 9. Looked up from germline, CDR1 is LGHDT and CDR2 is YNNKEL (reference sequence). As DNA, the CDR3 is TGTGCCAGCAGCCTCTGGGGGAGGGCAAACTACAATGAGCAGTTCTTC. Protein sequence: CASSLWGRANYNEQFF.

This clonotype was found a few times. The chain couples TRBV30 to TRBJ2-3; perhaps TRBD2 as D (6 bases). This CDR3 comprises 13 residues. In germline, CDR1 is GTSNPN, CDR2 SVGIG (reference sequence). Trimming shortened V by 5 bases and J by 2 bases, and 11 bases separated the two germline ends. The CDR3 DNA is TGTGCCTGGGGCCGGGGGTACACAGATACGCAGTATTTT. Residues: CAWGRGYTDTQYF.

This clonotype was recorded many times. This chain joins TRBV10-2 and TRBJ2-2, with no clear D. CDR1 WSHSY and CDR2 SAAADI come from the germline V gene. This CDR3 has 15 amino acids. V gave up 5 bases and J gave up 0 bases, with 10 bases separating them. The CDR3: CASSFANANTGELFF. Written as DNA, the CDR3 is TGCGCCAGCAGTTTTGCCAACGCGAACACCGGGGAGCTGTTTTTT.

The chain uses TRBV18 and TRBJ1-5, with D hard to call. The germline gives CDR1 KGHSH, CDR2 LQKENI. The CDR3 runs 14 residues. Deletions cut 3 bases from V and 3 bases from J, with 9 bases between. This chain's CDR3 is CASSPRTDNQPQHF. CDR3 DNA: TGTGCCAGCTCACCCCGGACCGACAATCAGCCCCAGCATTTT.

This clonotype turned up a few times. The chain uses TRBV7-8 and TRBJ2-4; unclear D gene. Per germline, CDR1 SGHVS and CDR2 FQNEAQ. V lost 4 bases and J 0 bases, leaving 16 bases between the germline ends. The CDR3 totals 17 residues. The CDR3 DNA reads as TGTGCCAGCAGCTCATACCCGAGGAACGGAGCCAAAAACATTCAGTACTTC. Protein sequence: CASSSYPRNGAKNIQYF.

In its sample, this clonotype was seen many times. The chain carries TRBV18 and TRBJ2-4; the match to TRBD1 covers 7 bases. Germline V gives CDR1 KGHSH, CDR2 LQKENI. J gave up 3 bases and V 4 bases, and 3 bases lay outside the gene matches. The CDR3 is 14 residues long. DNA for the CDR3: TGTGCCAGCTCACTTGGGACAGACAAAAACATTCAGTACTTC. Translated, it gives CASSLGTDKNIQYF.

Only a few counts were recorded for this clonotype. It may be a read error: a sequence one base away is much more abundant. The CDR3 sequence: CASGGFSGFSGYTF. The CDR3 DNA reads TGTGCCAGCGGTGGATTCTCAGGGTTTTCTGGCTACACCTTC. The chain recombines TRBV2 with TRBJ1-2; D is possibly TRBD1 (5 bases). Germline loops: CDR1 SNHLY, CDR2 FYNNEI. V gave up 8 bases and J gave up 7 bases, with 20 bases separating them. This CDR3 region has 14 residues.

The sample holds many counts of this clonotype. This rearrangement joins TRBV7-2 to TRBJ1-5; TRBD1 is a possible D gene (5 bases). From germline, CDR1 is SGHTA and CDR2 FQGNSA. Between the trimmed V and J ends, which lost 1 base and 6 bases, there was a span of 16 bases. This CDR3 region has 16 residues. For the CDR3, the DNA is TGTGCCAGCAGCTTAGGGGGGGTGACCGGGTTTCAGCCCCAGCATTTT. Translation: CASSLGGVTGFQPQHF.